This T cell receptor beta chain was sequenced in a study of cytomegalovirus exposure and HLA in healthy donors. Study results and caveats: A missense variant in DCLRE1C was later tied to TCR beta V- and J-gene trimming.

In the case of this clone: No antigen is known for it.

With 0 bases clipped from V and 2 bases from J, the junction kept 1 base outside the gene matches. Germline lookup yields CDR1 ENHRY and CDR2 SYGVKD. This CDR3 spans 15 amino acids. Amplification used 60 Vbeta primers and 13 Jbeta primers. Some clones are missing from TCRdb's copy, which holds only in-frame ones; the method was immunoSEQ multiplex PCR. This sample carries 110,000 or so clones, approximately 76% of them seen once, and the ten largest clones take about 15%. V usage is TRBV10-3 and J usage is TRBJ1-1, with TRBD1 matching 9 bases. Specimen: PBMCs. This TCR derives from a middle-aged man in good health and CMV-seropositive. The chain's CDR3 is CAISESGQGNTEAFF. CDR3 nucleotides: TGTGCCATCAGTGAGTCGGGACAGGGCAACACTGAAGCTTTCTTT.